This is a list of T cell receptor beta chains from one sample in a study of neurological immune-mediated disorders. A single record per CDR3 protein comes from TCRdb applying MiXCR to the 5' RACE reads. The sample lists approximately 45,000 distinct CDR3 sequences; approximately 12% were seen once. The source material was PBMCs. Receptor source: a man younger than 40 in good health. Each CDR3 is given with its conserved first and last residue. A D gene is named only where the DNA matches it firmly.

v_call	d_call	j_call	cdr3_aa
TRBV6-6	.	TRBJ1-2	CASSYSSRNYGYTF
TRBV28	TRBD1	TRBJ1-2	CASSWGGTESYGYTF
TRBV7-3	.	TRBJ2-1	CASSPKDRNEQFF
TRBV29-1	TRBD1	TRBJ2-6	CSVSPGTGVSGANVLTF
TRBV6-6	TRBD2	TRBJ2-7	CASSYLAGGRSEQYF
TRBV6-2/TRBV6-3	.	TRBJ2-7	CASSYPMGAPYEQYF
TRBV5-1	.	TRBJ2-7	CASSLVGGYSSYEQYF
TRBV5-1	TRBD1	TRBJ1-4	CASRRQGATNEKLFF
TRBV14	.	TRBJ2-7	CASSSGPGSYEQYF
TRBV5-1	TRBD2	TRBJ2-1	CASSLGGGLADNEQFF
TRBV10-3	.	TRBJ2-1	CAIRNSSHGEQFF
TRBV5-5	TRBD2	TRBJ2-1	CASSFSGGPGDEQFF
TRBV28	.	TRBJ2-7	CASSYQGRTGDEQYF
TRBV29-1	.	TRBJ2-1	CSVVTGEQFF
TRBV9	.	TRBJ2-7	CASSVNTEGEQYF
TRBV10-2	.	TRBJ2-7	CASRTQGYEQYF